These T cell receptor beta chains were read from a single sample in a study of CXCR3-negative and CXCR3-positive naive CD8 T cells. TCRdb reanalyzed the 5' RACE reads and collapses them to one entry per CDR3 protein, without DNA. The table for this sample gives around 81,000 distinct CDR3 sequences. Sequencing used naive CXCR3- CD8+ T cells from blood. These TCRs come from a human donor in good health. Some clones in this sample may be carry-over from other donors' samples. CDR3s include the opening cysteine and the closing phenylalanine or tryptophan. Fields, in order: J gene, V gene, CDR3 protein.

J gene: TRBJ1-5
V gene: TRBV11-2
CDR3 protein: CASSLDDRQAPQPQHF

J gene: TRBJ2-7
V gene: TRBV29-1
CDR3 protein: CSVVVGAYEQYF

J gene: TRBJ2-1
V gene: TRBV15
CDR3 protein: CATSRASISPRDRGRNEQFF

J gene: TRBJ2-5
V gene: TRBV28
CDR3 protein: CASEGIEETQYF

J gene: TRBJ2-7
V gene: TRBV5-1
CDR3 protein: CASSLAPGDEQYF

J gene: TRBJ2-1
V gene: TRBV12-3/TRBV12-4
CDR3 protein: CASSSLKTGSYNEQFF

J gene: TRBJ2-1
V gene: TRBV29-1
CDR3 protein: CSVESLSYNEQFF

J gene: TRBJ2-7
V gene: TRBV12-3/TRBV12-4
CDR3 protein: CASRSGTQPTYEQYF

J gene: TRBJ2-1
V gene: TRBV10-2
CDR3 protein: CASSEAIGVDEQFF

J gene: TRBJ2-7
V gene: TRBV7-9
CDR3 protein: CASSPTAAYEQYF

J gene: TRBJ2-7
V gene: TRBV3-1
CDR3 protein: CASSPTEQENYEQYF

J gene: TRBJ2-1
V gene: TRBV9
CDR3 protein: CASSPLPAGSYNEQFF

J gene: TRBJ2-7
V gene: TRBV3-1
CDR3 protein: CDSSQENGAHYEQYF

J gene: TRBJ2-7
V gene: TRBV7-2
CDR3 protein: CASTPAGRYEQYF

J gene: TRBJ2-1
V gene: TRBV7-6
CDR3 protein: CASSLMRGATYNEQFF

J gene: TRBJ2-7
V gene: TRBV20-1
CDR3 protein: CSARDVGNRYEQYF

J gene: TRBJ1-2
V gene: TRBV4-2
CDR3 protein: CASSQPGEAEGYTF

J gene: TRBJ2-2
V gene: TRBV29-1
CDR3 protein: CSVEGQETNTGELFF

J gene: TRBJ2-1
V gene: TRBV5-1
CDR3 protein: CASGDYWSNEQFF

J gene: TRBJ1-1
V gene: TRBV29-1
CDR3 protein: CSVEGGQLNTEAFF

J gene: TRBJ2-7
V gene: TRBV23-1
CDR3 protein: CASSQSSGTDYEQYF

J gene: TRBJ2-1
V gene: TRBV7-7
CDR3 protein: CASSLRDSTYNEQFF

J gene: TRBJ2-1
V gene: TRBV11-2
CDR3 protein: CASSLISGIYTEQFF

J gene: TRBJ2-5
V gene: TRBV29-1
CDR3 protein: CSVVPRGAGEWTQYF

J gene: TRBJ2-7
V gene: TRBV7-9
CDR3 protein: CASSFILTGTDYEQYF

J gene: TRBJ2-7
V gene: TRBV7-9
CDR3 protein: CASSLGTSFYEQYF

J gene: TRBJ2-7
V gene: TRBV9
CDR3 protein: CASSVDAGRSYEQYF

J gene: TRBJ2-3
V gene: TRBV29-1
CDR3 protein: CSVVDRNTDTQYF

J gene: TRBJ2-7
V gene: TRBV2
CDR3 protein: CASRCPHSGGNSYEQYF

J gene: TRBJ2-2
V gene: TRBV5-6
CDR3 protein: CASSSIVGTGELFF

J gene: TRBJ2-1
V gene: TRBV29-1
CDR3 protein: CSAAGTSSNEQFF

J gene: TRBJ2-2
V gene: TRBV29-1
CDR3 protein: CSFTMGGELFF

J gene: TRBJ1-2
V gene: TRBV28
CDR3 protein: CASRGTGEYGYTF

J gene: TRBJ2-7
V gene: TRBV29-1
CDR3 protein: CSVVGGKTYEQYF

J gene: TRBJ2-1
V gene: TRBV7-9
CDR3 protein: CASIGTGNNEQFF

J gene: TRBJ1-1
V gene: TRBV5-1
CDR3 protein: CASSLGTGDTEAFF

J gene: TRBJ2-7
V gene: TRBV29-1
CDR3 protein: CSVLAGGGYEQYF

J gene: TRBJ2-5
V gene: TRBV29-1
CDR3 protein: CSVESHSDRYKETQYF

J gene: TRBJ2-7
V gene: TRBV7-2
CDR3 protein: CASSQGSGDKQYF

J gene: TRBJ2-1
V gene: TRBV7-3
CDR3 protein: CASSLSSAFYNEQFF

J gene: TRBJ2-5
V gene: TRBV6-5
CDR3 protein: CASSYSREYLQETQYF

J gene: TRBJ1-5
V gene: TRBV6-4
CDR3 protein: CASSDSRGRGKSNQPQHF

J gene: TRBJ2-1
V gene: TRBV29-1
CDR3 protein: CSVDGTSGRHYNEQFF

J gene: TRBJ2-7
V gene: TRBV4-2
CDR3 protein: CASSQGGAEQYF

J gene: TRBJ1-1
V gene: TRBV20-1
CDR3 protein: CSAAAGVGNTEAFF